The source of this T cell receptor beta chain is a study of T cells after yellow fever vaccination. The study's findings and limits: FACS-sorted repertoires could contain abundant clonotypes contaminating from the bulk population. Clones that expanded after primary vaccination mostly reappeared after the booster (96% CD4, roughly 90% CD8).

TCRdb fed the 5' RACE reads into MiXCR, producing one record per CDR3 protein. The sample lists 300,000 to 350,000 distinct CDR3 sequences; roughly 4% were seen once. This clonotype has a count of ten or more. Its antigen remains unknown. The CDR3 length is 11 residues. V was trimmed by 4 bases and J by 5 bases, leaving 9 bases between them. Germline CDR1 is SQVTM and CDR2 is ANQGSEA. This specimen consisted of PBMCs, obtained 5 days after the yellow fever booster vaccination. The V and J genes are TRBV29-1 and TRBJ2-7; D might be TRBD1 (5 bases). The receptor's source is a man between 18 and 29 years old who received the YFV17D yellow fever vaccine. The CDR3 DNA reads TGCAGCGTTGGACAGCTCGACGAGCAGTACTTC. Translating gives CSVGQLDEQYF.